The 18 T cell receptor beta chains reported below all come from one sample, sequenced in a study of blood T cells in healthy people across ages. A sample-barcoded 5' primer and a J-beta primer mix were used in a second PCR of roughly 6 to 11 cycles. TCRdb recomputed calls from the 5' RACE reads with MiXCR, one row per CDR3 protein. The table records 850,000 to 1,300,000 distinct CDR3 sequences, around 43% of them present only once. What was sequenced was blood. Receptors originate from a woman aged 60-75 years in good health.

This clonotype has a single count. J is TRBJ2-2 and V is TRBV12-3 or TRBV12-4, with 16 bases lining up with TRBD2. The CDR3 is 18 amino acids. V gave up 3 bases and J gave up 4 bases; unmatched junction bases: 5. The CDR3 sequence is CASSLGTSGRAGTGELFF. CDR3 nucleotide sequence: TGTGCCAGCAGTTTGGGGACTAGCGGGAGGGCCGGCACCGGGGAGCTGTTTTTT.

This clonotype was counted a few times. The chain links TRBV18 to TRBJ2-1; 7 nucleotides match TRBD1. In germline, CDR1 is KGHSH, CDR2 LQKENI. This CDR3 is built from 15 residues. V was pared by 8 bases and J by 8 bases, with 15 bases of the junction left unmatched. CDR3 sequence (DNA): TGTGCCAGCCGACACGAGACAGGGAGAGTGCATGAGCAGTTCTTC. Encoded protein: CASRHETGRVHEQFF.

This sequence joins TRBV27 and TRBJ1-6; possible D gene TRBD1, 6 bases. Germline V gene lookup returns CDR1 MNHEY and CDR2 SMNVEV (reference sequence). The CDR3 sequence is 15 residues long. V was trimmed by 6 bases and J by 6 bases, leaving 15 bases between them. DNA for the CDR3: TGTGCCAGCAGCTCCTACGACAGGCTTAATTCACCCCTCCACTTT. Translated, it gives CASSSYDRLNSPLHF.

The rearrangement joins TRBV28 to TRBJ1-5; tentatively, D is TRBD1 (6 bases). CDR3 length equals 15 residues. Germline CDR1 reads MDHEN; CDR2 reads SYDVKM. The ends were cut back, 4 bases at V and 6 bases at J, with 16 bases in the middle. The CDR3 loop reads CASSSPGDVGQPQHF. The CDR3 DNA is TGTGCCAGCAGTTCTCCAGGGGACGTGGGTCAGCCCCAGCATTTT.

This sequence joins TRBV20-1 and TRBJ2-5; the match to TRBD2 covers 7 bases. Per the germline V gene, CDR1 is DFQATT and CDR2 is SNEGSKA (reference sequence). Trimming took 5 bases from V and 1 from J; bases not matched to a gene: 10. This CDR3 is 15 amino acids long. The CDR3 nucleotides read TGCAGTGCTGAGTATTCTAGCGGTCGCCAAGAGACCCAGTACTTC. As protein: CSAEYSSGRQETQYF.

The chain is built from TRBV6-6 and TRBJ2-7; D tentatively reads TRBD1 or TRBD2 (6 bases each). Trimming shortened V by 0 bases and J by 4 bases, and 13 bases separated the two germline ends. CDR1 is MNHNY and CDR2 is SVGAGI in the germline V gene (reference sequence). This CDR3 is built from 15 residues. Here the CDR3 DNA reads TGTGCCAGCAGTTACTCGACAGGACTACTATACGAGCAGTACTTC. This encodes CASSYSTGLLYEQYF.

The chain recombines TRBV28 with TRBJ1-2; weak D call: TRBD1 (5 bases). The V end lost 5 bases, the J end lost 4 bases, and 20 bases lay between the germline ends. Germline V gene data show CDR1 as MDHEN and CDR2 as SYDVKM. CDR3 length: 16 amino acids. The DNA of the CDR3 is TGTGCCAGCAGTCCCGGGACCGGCTCTCTTCTCTATGGCTACACCTTC. As protein: CASSPGTGSLLYGYTF.

This chain connects TRBV7-3 to TRBJ2-1; TRBD2 matches 8 bases. The germline V gene has CDR1 SGHTA and CDR2 FQGTGA. The V segment lost 5 bases and the J segment 5 bases; nucleotides outside the gene matches: 5. The length of the CDR3 is 14 residues. The CDR3 DNA sequence: TGTGCCAGCAGCCCCCGGACTAGCAACAATGAGCAGTTCTTC. This encodes CASSPRTSNNEQFF. The variable domain in full, with the rest retrieved from reference TRBV7-3 and TRBJ2-1, is GAGVSQTPSNKVTEKGKYVELRCDPISGHTALYWYRQSLGQGPEFLIYFQGTGAADDSGLPNDRFFAVRPEGSVSTLKIQRTERGDSAVYLCASSPRTSNNEQFFGPGTRLTVL.

This clonotype was seen repeatedly, ten times or more. The chain employs TRBV27 and TRBJ1-1; 8 bases match TRBD1. The CDR3 contains 14 residues. Germline CDR1 and CDR2: MNHEY and SMNVEV (reference sequence). After removal of 2 bases from V and 5 bases from J, the junction contained 4 bases not matched to a gene. CDR3 sequence reads: CASSLGQGGTEAFF. The CDR3 coding sequence is TGTGCCAGCAGTTTAGGACAGGGAGGAACTGAAGCTTTCTTT.

The chain couples TRBV28 to TRBJ2-5, with a possible D match to TRBD1 (5 bases). V dropped 7 bases and J dropped 11 bases, with 17 bases sitting between them. CDR1 MDHEN and CDR2 SYDVKM come from the germline V gene. This CDR3 has 12 amino acids. This CDR3 reads CASTTSRGEQYF. CDR3 sequence (DNA): TGTGCCAGCACCACGTCAAGGGGTGAGCAGTACTTC.

This clonotype was observed a single time. The chain links TRBV20-1 to TRBJ2-3, with D perhaps TRBD2 (5 bases). CDR3 length equals 13 residues. V was clipped by 6 bases and J by 2 bases, with 12 bases between them. Germline lookup yields CDR1 DFQATT and CDR2 SNEGSKA (reference sequence). Here the CDR3 reads CSAQRFVTDTQYF. Written as DNA, the CDR3 is TGCAGTGCACAGCGGTTCGTCACAGATACGCAGTATTTT.

The rearrangement joins TRBV7-9 to TRBJ1-2; D is ambiguous. Germline loops: CDR1 SEHNR, CDR2 FQNEAQ (reference sequence). The CDR3 totals 11 residues. V was shortened by 5 bases and J by 7 bases, with 8 bases between the two germline ends. The CDR3 protein is CASSKAGGYTF. The CDR3 DNA reads as TGTGCCAGCAGCAAGGCGGGTGGCTACACCTTC.

The chain combines TRBV27 with TRBJ2-1, with TRBD1 matching over 10 bases. Trimming cost V 7 bases and J 10 bases; bases outside gene matches: 13. CDR1 and CDR2 (germline): MNHEY, SMNVEV (reference sequence). There are 15 residues in the CDR3. For the CDR3, the DNA is TGTGCCAGCATCCGCAGGGACAGGGGAGGCAACGAGCAGTTCTTC. Its translation: CASIRRDRGGNEQFF.

This clonotype was counted only a few times. The chain has TRBV6-1 and TRBJ2-3; 8 nucleotides align to TRBD2. This CDR3 has 15 amino acids. V was clipped by 4 bases and J by 3 bases; unmatched bases: 6. Germline CDR1 reads MNHNS; CDR2 reads SASEGT. The CDR3, as DNA: TGTGCCAGCAGTGGGGCGGGAGGTAGTACAGATACGCAGTATTTT. It specifies CASSGAGGSTDTQYF.

The V and J genes are TRBV5-6 and TRBJ2-7; 7 nucleotides line up with TRBD2. Germline V gene sequence: CDR1 SGHDT, CDR2 YYEEEE. This CDR3 has 15 residues. Trimming cost V 3 bases and J 3 bases; bases outside gene matches: 9. The CDR3 coding sequence is TGTGCCAGCAGCTCTACAGCGGGATTTGGCTACGAGCAGTACTTC. It codes for CASSSTAGFGYEQYF.

This clonotype came up a few times. Germline and junction disagree at one end, which may indicate a read error. This chain uses TRBV29-1 with TRBJ1-1; D unclear. The CDR3 is made up of 14 amino acids. Germline CDR1 and CDR2: SQVTM and ANQGSEA. Written as DNA, the CDR3 is TGCAGTGTTGAAGATGGGCTAATGAACACTGAAGCTTTCTTT. Amino acids: CSVEDGLMNTEAFF.

This clonotype was found a few times. This chain links TRBV6-5 with TRBJ2-5; 8 positions match TRBD2. Germline CDR1 and CDR2: MNHEY and SVGAGI. The CDR3 spans 15 residues. Trimming took 5 bases from V and 3 from J; bases not matched to a gene: 8. The CDR3 protein is CASSRLARDKETQYF. The CDR3, as DNA: TGTGCCAGCAGTAGACTAGCGCGAGACAAAGAGACCCAGTACTTC.

This clonotype was detected only a few times. The chain links TRBV6-5 to TRBJ2-5, with 9 positions matching TRBD1. The DNA end is more similar to TRBJ2-7, so the J call may be wrong. This CDR3 is 14 amino acids long. The germline CDR1 and CDR2 sequences are MNHEY and SVGAGI. CDR3 amino acids: CASSGTGHLYEQYF. In DNA, the CDR3 is TGTGCCAGCAGTGGGACAGGGCACCTCTACGAGCAGTACTTC.